This T cell receptor (beta chain) was found in a study of CD8 T cells in ankylosing spondylitis. Study results and caveats: Ankylosing spondylitis blood appeared to be characterized by a TCR beta motif of 7 to 9 highly homologous variants.

Germline assignment: CDR1 SGHAT and CDR2 FQNNGV. Trimming cost V 5 bases and J 7 bases; bases outside gene matches: 6. CDR3 size: 13 residues. With respect to this clonotype: Its target is unknown.

A single record per CDR3 protein comes from TCRdb applying MiXCR to the 5' RACE reads. The sample contains roughly 700,000 distinct CDR3 sequences, around 17% of which appear only once. The source of this sequence is a male donor with ankylosing spondylitis. Specimen: blood, either unsorted or a sorted T cell fraction (not recorded which). The chain has TRBV11-2 and TRBJ1-1; the match to TRBD1 covers 8 bases. The CDR3 here is CASSRTGLSEAFF. CDR3 in DNA: TGTGCCAGCAGCCGGACAGGGCTGAGTGAAGCTTTCTTT.